This TCR beta chain emerged from a study of shared clonotypes between healthy human individuals. Terminally differentiated effector memory CD45RA+ cells were excluded by CCR7 positive selection of CD45RO-negative cells. Clones were sequenced by immunoSEQ multiplex PCR, and TCRdb holds only the in-frame ones, with some missing. The sample shows approximately 840,000 clones, about 97% of them seen only once. The CDR3 runs 12 residues. V shed 3 bases and J shed 8 bases, with 8 bases lying between them. Germline-derived CDR1 and CDR2 are SEHNR and FQNEAQ (reference sequence). The sequenced material came from naive CD8+ T cells sorted from blood. The chain links TRBV7-9 to TRBJ2-1; no firm D call. This sequence was found in a young man in good health. The CDR3 loop is CASSFRVDEQFF. DNA of the CDR3: TGTGCCAGCAGCTTCAGAGTCGATGAGCAGTTCTTC.